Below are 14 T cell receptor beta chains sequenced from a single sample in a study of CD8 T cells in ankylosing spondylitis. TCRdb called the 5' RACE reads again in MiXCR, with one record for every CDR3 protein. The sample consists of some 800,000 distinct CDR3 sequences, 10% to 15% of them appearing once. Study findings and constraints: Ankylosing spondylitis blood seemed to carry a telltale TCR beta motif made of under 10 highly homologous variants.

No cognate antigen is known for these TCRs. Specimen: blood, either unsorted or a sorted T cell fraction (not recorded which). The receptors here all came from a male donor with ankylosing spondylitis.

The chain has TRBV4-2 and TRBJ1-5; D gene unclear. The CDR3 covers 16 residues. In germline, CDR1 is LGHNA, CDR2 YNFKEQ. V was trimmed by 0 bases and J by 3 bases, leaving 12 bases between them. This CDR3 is CASSQDSTAFNQPQHF. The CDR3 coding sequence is TGTGCCAGCAGCCAAGATAGTACGGCCTTCAATCAGCCCCAGCATTTT.

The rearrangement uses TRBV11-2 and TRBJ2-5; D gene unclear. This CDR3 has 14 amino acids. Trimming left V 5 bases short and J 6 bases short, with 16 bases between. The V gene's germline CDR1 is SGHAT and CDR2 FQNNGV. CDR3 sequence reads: CASSPYYPAQTQYF. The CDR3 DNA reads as TGTGCCAGCAGCCCGTACTATCCCGCCCAGACCCAGTACTTC.

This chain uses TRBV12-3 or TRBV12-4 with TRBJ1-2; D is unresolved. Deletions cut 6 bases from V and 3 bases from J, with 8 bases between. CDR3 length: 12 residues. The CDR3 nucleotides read TGTGCCAGCAGCCAATCTTACTATGGCTACACCTTC. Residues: CASSQSYYGYTF.

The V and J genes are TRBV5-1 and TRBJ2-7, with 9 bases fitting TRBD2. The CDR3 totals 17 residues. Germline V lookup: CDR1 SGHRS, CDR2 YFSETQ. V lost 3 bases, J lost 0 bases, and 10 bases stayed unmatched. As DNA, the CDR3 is TGCGCCAGCAGCTCCGGGACTAGCAGCCGAAGCTCCTACGAGCAGTACTTC. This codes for CASSSGTSSRSSYEQYF.

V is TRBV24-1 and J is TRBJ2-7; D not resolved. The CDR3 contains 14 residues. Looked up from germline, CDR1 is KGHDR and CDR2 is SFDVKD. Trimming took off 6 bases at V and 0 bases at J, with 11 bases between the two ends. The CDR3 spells CATSSSASSYEQYF. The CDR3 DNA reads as TGTGCCACCAGTTCTTCTGCGAGCTCCTACGAGCAGTACTTC.

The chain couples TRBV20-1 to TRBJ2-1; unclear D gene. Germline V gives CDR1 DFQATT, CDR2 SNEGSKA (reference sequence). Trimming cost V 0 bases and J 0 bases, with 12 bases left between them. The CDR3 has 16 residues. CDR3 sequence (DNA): TGCAGTGCTAGAGATCTGCGAGACGCCTCCTACAATGAGCAGTTCTTC. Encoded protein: CSARDLRDASYNEQFF.

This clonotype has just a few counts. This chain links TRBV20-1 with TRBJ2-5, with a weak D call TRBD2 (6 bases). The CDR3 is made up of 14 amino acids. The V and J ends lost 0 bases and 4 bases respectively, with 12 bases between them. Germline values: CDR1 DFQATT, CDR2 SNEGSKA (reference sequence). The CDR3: CSARDGSGVETQYF. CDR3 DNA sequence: TGCAGTGCTAGAGATGGATCGGGGGTAGAGACCCAGTACTTC.

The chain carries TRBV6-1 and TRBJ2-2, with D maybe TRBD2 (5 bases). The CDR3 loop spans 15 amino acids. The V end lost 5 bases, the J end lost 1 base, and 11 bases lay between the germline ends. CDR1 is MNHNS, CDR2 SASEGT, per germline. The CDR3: CASSPQRGNTGELFF. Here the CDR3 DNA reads TGTGCCAGCAGTCCACAACGGGGGAACACCGGGGAGCTGTTTTTT.

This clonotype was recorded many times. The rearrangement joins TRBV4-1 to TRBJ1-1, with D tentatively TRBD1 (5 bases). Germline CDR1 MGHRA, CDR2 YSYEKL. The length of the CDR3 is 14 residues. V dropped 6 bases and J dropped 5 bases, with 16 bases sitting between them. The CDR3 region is CASRPAGVETEAFF. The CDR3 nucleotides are TGCGCCAGCAGACCGGCGGGGGTGGAAACTGAAGCTTTCTTT.

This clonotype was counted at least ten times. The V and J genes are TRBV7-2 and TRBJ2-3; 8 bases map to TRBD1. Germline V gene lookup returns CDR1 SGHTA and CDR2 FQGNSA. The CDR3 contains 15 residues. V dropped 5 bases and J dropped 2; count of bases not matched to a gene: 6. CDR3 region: CASSKRTGSTDTQYF. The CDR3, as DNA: TGTGCCAGCAGCAAACGGACAGGGTCCACAGATACGCAGTATTTT.

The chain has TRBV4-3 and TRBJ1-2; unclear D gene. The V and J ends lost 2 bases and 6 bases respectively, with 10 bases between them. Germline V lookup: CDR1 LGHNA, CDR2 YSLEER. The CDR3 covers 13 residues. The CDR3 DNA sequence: TGCGCCAGCAGCCAAAAAGGGTTCAATGGCTACACCTTC. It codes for CASSQKGFNGYTF.

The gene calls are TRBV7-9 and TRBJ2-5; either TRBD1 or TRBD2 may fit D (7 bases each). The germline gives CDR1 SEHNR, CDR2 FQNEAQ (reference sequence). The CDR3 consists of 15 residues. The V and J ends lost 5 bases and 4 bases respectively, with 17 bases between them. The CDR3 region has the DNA TGTGCCAGCAGCCCCCAGGGGGGGGAAACAGAGACCCAGTACTTC. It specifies CASSPQGGETETQYF.

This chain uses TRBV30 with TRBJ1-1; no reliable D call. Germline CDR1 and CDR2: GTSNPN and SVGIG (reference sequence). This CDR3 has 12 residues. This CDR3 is CACGRLNTEAFF. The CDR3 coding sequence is TGTGCTTGTGGTAGATTGAACACTGAAGCTTTCTTT.

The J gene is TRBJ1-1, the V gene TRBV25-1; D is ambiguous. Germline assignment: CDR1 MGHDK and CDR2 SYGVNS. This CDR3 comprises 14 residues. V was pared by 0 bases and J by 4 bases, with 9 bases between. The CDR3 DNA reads TGTGCCAGCAGTGAATATCTAGGTACCACTGAAGCTTTCTTT. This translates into CASSEYLGTTEAFF.